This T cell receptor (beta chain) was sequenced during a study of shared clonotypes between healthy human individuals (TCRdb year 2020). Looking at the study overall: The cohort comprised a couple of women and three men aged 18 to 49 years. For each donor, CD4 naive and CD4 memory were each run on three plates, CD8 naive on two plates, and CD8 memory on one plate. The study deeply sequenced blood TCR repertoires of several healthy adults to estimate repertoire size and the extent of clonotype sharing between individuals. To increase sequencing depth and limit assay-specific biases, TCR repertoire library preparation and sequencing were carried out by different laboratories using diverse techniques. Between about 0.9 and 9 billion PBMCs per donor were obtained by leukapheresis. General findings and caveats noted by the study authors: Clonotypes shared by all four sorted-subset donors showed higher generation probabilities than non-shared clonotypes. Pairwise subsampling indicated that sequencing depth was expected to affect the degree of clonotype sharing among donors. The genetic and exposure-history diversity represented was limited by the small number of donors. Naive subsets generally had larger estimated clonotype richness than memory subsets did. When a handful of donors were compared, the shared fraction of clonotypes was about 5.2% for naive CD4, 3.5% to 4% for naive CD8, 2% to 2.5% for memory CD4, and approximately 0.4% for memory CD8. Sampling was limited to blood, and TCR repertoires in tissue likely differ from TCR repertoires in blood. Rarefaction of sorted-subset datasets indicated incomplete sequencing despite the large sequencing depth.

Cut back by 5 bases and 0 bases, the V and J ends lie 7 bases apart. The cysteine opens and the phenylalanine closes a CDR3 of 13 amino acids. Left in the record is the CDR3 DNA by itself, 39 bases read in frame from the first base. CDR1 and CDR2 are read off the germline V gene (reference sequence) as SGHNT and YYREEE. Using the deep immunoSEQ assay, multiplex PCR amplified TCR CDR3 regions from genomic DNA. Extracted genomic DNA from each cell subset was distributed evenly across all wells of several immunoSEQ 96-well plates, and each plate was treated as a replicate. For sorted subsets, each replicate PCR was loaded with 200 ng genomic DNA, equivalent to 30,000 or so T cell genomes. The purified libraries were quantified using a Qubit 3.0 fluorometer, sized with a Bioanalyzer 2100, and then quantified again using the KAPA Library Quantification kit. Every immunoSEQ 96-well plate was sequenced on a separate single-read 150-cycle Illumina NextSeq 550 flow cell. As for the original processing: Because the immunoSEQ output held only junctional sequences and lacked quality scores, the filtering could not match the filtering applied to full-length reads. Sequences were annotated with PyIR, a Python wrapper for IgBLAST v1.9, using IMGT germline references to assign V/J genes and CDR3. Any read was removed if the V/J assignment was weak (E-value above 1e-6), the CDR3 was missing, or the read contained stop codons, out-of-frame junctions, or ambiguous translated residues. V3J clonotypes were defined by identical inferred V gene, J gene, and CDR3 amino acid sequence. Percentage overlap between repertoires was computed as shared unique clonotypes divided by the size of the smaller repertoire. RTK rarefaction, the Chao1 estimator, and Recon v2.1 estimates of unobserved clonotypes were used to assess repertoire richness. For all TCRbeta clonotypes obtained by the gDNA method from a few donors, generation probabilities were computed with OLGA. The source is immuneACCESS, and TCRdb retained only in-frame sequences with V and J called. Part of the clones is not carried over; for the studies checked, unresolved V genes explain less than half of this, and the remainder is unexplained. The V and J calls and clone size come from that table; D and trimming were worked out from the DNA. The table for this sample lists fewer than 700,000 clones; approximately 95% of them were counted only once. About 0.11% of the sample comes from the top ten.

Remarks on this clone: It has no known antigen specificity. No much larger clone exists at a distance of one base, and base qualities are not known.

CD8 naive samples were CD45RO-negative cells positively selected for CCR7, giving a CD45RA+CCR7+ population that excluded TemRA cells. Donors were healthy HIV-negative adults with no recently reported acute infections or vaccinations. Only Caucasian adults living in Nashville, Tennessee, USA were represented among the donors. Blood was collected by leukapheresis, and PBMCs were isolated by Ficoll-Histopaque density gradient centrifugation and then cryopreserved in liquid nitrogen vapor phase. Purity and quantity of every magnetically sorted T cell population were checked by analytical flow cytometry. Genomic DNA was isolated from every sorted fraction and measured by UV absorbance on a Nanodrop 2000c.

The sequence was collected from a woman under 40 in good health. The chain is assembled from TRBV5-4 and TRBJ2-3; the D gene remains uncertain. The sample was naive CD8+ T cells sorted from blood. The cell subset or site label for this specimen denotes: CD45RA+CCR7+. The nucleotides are TGTGCCAGCAGAAGGACCAGCACAGATACGCAGTATTTT. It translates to CASRRTSTDTQYF.